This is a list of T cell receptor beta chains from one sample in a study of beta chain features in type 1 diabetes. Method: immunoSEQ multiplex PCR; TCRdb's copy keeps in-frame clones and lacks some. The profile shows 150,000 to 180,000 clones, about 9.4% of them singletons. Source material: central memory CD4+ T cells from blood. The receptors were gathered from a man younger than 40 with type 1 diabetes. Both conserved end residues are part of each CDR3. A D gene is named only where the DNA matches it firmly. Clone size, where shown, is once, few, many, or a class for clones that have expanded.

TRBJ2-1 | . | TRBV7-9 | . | CASSPVWPEKQFF | TGTGCCAGCAGCCCCGTTTGGCCTGAAAAGCAGTTCTTC
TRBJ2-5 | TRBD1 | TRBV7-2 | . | CASSPGQGAETQYF | TGTGCCAGCAGCCCCGGACAGGGGGCAGAGACCCAGTACTTC
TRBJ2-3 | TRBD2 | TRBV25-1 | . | CASTGTSGAKYSTDTQYF | TGTGCCAGCACCGGGACTAGCGGGGCCAAATATTCCACAGATACGCAGTATTTT
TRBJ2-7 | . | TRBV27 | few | CASSSRLGSSYEQYF | TGTGCCAGCAGCTCTCGACTGGGGAGCTCCTACGAGCAGTACTTC
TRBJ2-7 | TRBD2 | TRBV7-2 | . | CASSPGPSGIYEQYF | TGTGCCAGCAGCCCTGGGCCTAGCGGGATCTACGAGCAGTACTTC
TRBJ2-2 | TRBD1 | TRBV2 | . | CASSETPGQGLGNTGELFF | TGTGCCAGCAGTGAAACGCCGGGACAGGGATTAGGTAACACCGGGGAGCTGTTTTTT
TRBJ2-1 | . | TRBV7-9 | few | CASSMTYSVVNEQFF | TGTGCCAGCAGCATGACATACTCGGTGGTCAATGAGCAGTTCTTC
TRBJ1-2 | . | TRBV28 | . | CASTRTVLYGYTF | TGTGCCAGCACCCGGACAGTTCTCTATGGCTACACCTTC
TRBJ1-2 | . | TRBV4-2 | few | CASSQDLGLGHGYTF | TGTGCCAGCAGCCAAGATCTTGGACTAGGTCATGGCTACACCTTC
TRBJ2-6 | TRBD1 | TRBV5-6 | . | CASTTGFSGANVLTF | TGTGCCAGCACGACAGGGTTCTCTGGGGCCAACGTCCTGACTTTC
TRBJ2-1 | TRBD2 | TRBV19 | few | CASSIGRAPNEQFF | TGTGCCAGTAGTATCGGGAGGGCCCCCAATGAGCAGTTCTTC
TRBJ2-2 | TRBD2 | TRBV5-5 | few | CASSLVLAGVRELFF | TGTGCCAGCAGCTTGGTGCTAGCGGGAGTGCGGGAGCTGTTTTTT
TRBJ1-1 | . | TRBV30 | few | CAWNRIATNTEAFF | TGTGCCTGGAACCGCATAGCTACGAACACTGAAGCTTTCTTT
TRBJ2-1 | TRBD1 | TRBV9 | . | CASSVTGQGRNEQFF | TGTGCCAGCAGCGTAACGGGACAGGGGCGCAATGAGCAGTTCTTC
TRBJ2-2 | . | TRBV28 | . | CASNLGWVTGELFF | TGTGCCAGCAACCTAGGTTGGGTCACCGGGGAGCTGTTTTTT
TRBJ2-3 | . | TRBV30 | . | CAWTSGADTQYF | TGTGCCTGGACTTCGGGGGCAGATACGCAGTATTTT
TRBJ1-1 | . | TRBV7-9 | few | CASSLVESTEAFF | TGTGCCAGCAGCTTAGTAGAAAGCACTGAAGCTTTCTTT
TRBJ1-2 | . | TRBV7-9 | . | CASRIEGAEGYTF | TGTGCCAGCAGAATAGAAGGGGCGGAGGGCTACACCTTC
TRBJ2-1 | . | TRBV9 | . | CASSQDRSSYNEQFF | TGTGCCAGCAGCCAAGACAGGAGCTCCTACAATGAGCAGTTCTTC
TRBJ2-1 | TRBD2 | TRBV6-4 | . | CASSRTSGRASDEQFF | TGTGCCAGCAGTAGAACTAGCGGGAGGGCGTCGGATGAGCAGTTCTTC
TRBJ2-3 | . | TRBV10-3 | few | CAISSSTDTQYF | TGTGCCATCAGTTCTAGCACAGATACGCAGTATTTT
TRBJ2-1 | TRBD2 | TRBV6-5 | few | CASSPGTTDNEQFF | TGTGCCAGCAGCCCCGGGACTACGGACAATGAGCAGTTCTTC
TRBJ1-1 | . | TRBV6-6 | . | CASMGHMNTEAFF | TGTGCCAGCATGGGCCACATGAACACTGAAGCTTTCTTT
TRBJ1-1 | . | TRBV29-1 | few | CSVGGGAAGSNTEAFF | TGCAGCGTTGGGGGGGGTGCAGCAGGCTCGAACACTGAAGCTTTCTTT
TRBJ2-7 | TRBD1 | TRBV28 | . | CASRRTGGSYEQYF | TGTGCCAGCAGGCGGACAGGGGGCTCCTACGAGCAGTACTTC
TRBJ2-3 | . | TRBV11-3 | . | CASSLGGADEDTQYF | TGTGCCAGCAGCCTGGGGGGGGCGGATGAAGATACGCAGTATTTT
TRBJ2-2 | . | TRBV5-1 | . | CASSPSASDTGELFF | TGCGCCAGCAGCCCTTCGGCAAGCGATACCGGGGAGCTGTTTTTT
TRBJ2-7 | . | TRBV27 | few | CASQWSRGSEQYF | TGTGCCTCCCAGTGGTCCCGGGGATCCGAGCAGTACTTC
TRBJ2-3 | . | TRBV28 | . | CASRPQGRRDTQYF | TGTGCCAGCAGGCCCCAGGGTAGGCGAGATACGCAGTATTTT
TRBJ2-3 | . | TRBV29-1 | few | CSVERTARTDTQYF | TGCAGCGTAGAGCGGACAGCACGCACAGATACGCAGTATTTT
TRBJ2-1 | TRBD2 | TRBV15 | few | CATRPPGLGAEQFF | TGTGCCACCAGACCGCCGGGACTAGGGGCTGAGCAGTTCTTC
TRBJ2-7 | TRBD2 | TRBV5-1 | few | CASSLVGSGAYEQYF | TGCGCCAGCAGCTTGGTGGGTAGCGGGGCCTACGAGCAGTACTTC
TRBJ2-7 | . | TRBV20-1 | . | CSMSGSYEQYF | TGCAGTATGTCCGGTTCCTACGAGCAGTACTTC
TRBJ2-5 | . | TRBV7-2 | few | CASSQSRVQETQYF | TGTGCCAGCAGCCAAAGCAGGGTCCAAGAGACCCAGTACTTC
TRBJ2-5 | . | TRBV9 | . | CASSAGGETQYF | TGTGCCAGCAGCGCCGGAGGGGAGACCCAGTACTTC
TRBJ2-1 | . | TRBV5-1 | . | CASSATGYNEQFF | TGCGCCAGCAGCGCAACAGGGTACAATGAGCAGTTCTTC
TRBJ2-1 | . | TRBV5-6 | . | CASSLLNNRANEQFF | TGTGCCAGCAGCCTCCTCAACAACAGAGCCAATGAGCAGTTCTTC
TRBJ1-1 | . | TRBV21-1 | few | CASSKSETGATEAFF | TGTGCCAGCAGCAAATCAGAGACAGGGGCTACTGAAGCTTTCTTT
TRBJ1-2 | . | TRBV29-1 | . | CSVEAQGSGYTF | TGCAGCGTTGAAGCCCAGGGCTCTGGCTACACCTTC
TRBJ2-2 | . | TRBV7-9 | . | CASSSGASTGELFF | TGTGCCAGCAGCTCTGGGGCCAGCACCGGGGAGCTGTTTTTT
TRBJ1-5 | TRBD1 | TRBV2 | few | CASGTENNQPQHF | TGTGCCAGCGGGACAGAGAACAATCAGCCCCAGCATTTT
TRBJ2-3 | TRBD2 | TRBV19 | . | CASSPRGLAGVDTQYF | TGTGCCAGTAGTCCGAGGGGACTAGCGGGAGTAGATACGCAGTATTTT
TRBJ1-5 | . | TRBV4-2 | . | CASSQETDQPQHF | TGTGCCAGCAGCCAAGAGACAGATCAGCCCCAGCATTTT
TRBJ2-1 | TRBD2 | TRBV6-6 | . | CASSYRGGVEQFF | TGTGCCAGCAGTTACCGGGGGGGGGTTGAGCAGTTCTTC
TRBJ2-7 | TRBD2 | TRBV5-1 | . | CASSLGGSTYEQYF | TGCGCCAGCAGCTTAGGCGGGAGCACCTACGAGCAGTACTTC
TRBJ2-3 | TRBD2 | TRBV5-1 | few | CASRLAGGNTDTQYF | TGCGCCAGCAGGCTAGCGGGAGGGAACACAGATACGCAGTATTTT
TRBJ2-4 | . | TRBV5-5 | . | CASSLTGPLGNIQYF | TGTGCCAGCAGCTTGACAGGCCCGTTGGGAAACATTCAGTACTTC
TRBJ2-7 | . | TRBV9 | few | CASSVALEQGGEQYF | TGTGCCAGCAGCGTAGCTTTGGAGCAGGGGGGCGAGCAGTACTTC
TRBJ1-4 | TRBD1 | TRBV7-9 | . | CASSLRFGTGDEKLFF | TGTGCCAGCAGCCTCCGATTCGGGACAGGGGACGAAAAACTGTTTTTT
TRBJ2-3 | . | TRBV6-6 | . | CASRADTQYF | TGTGCCTCGCGCGCAGATACGCAGTATTTT
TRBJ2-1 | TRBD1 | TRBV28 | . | CAASGVRGPGQFF | TGTGCCGCCTCCGGGGTGAGGGGGCCCGGGCAGTTCTTC
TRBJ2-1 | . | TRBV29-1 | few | CSGGAVGATNEQFF | TGCAGCGGGGGAGCCGTGGGGGCAACGAATGAGCAGTTCTTC
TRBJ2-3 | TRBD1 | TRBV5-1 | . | CASSGQVTDTQYF | TGCGCCAGCAGCGGACAGGTCACAGATACGCAGTATTTT
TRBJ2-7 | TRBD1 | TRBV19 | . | CASSIDRGYEQYF | TGTGCCAGTAGTATCGACAGGGGCTACGAGCAGTACTTC
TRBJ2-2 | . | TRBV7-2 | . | CASSLGYANTGELFF | TGTGCCAGCAGCTTGGGCTATGCGAACACCGGGGAGCTGTTTTTT
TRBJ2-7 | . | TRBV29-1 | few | CSGLDSPYEQYF | TGCAGCGGGTTGGACAGCCCCTACGAGCAGTACTTC